This is a list of T cell receptor beta chains from one sample in a study of cytomegalovirus exposure and HLA in healthy donors. The assay was immunoSEQ multiplex PCR, and TCRdb's table has in-frame clones only and misses some. The table includes approximately 110,000 clones, more than 65% detected once. Sequences were obtained from PBMCs. The receptors shown here come from a human donor in good health. Each CDR3 is given with its conserved first and last residue. A D gene is named only where the DNA matches it firmly. A row's size may be missing; if present it is once, few, many or a size class.

d_call clone_size j_call v_call cdr3_aa cdr3_nt
. . TRBJ1-1 TRBV5-1 CASSLPGGGNTEAFF TGCGCCAGCAGCTTGCCCGGGGGGGGAAATACTGAAGCTTTCTTT
. . TRBJ1-5 TRBV6-1 CASRANSNQPQHF TGTGCCAGCAGAGCCAATAGCAATCAGCCCCAGCATTTT
. once TRBJ2-5 TRBV7-3 CASSLVGGRQETQYF TGTGCCAGCAGCTTAGTGGGGGGAAGACAAGAGACCCAGTACTTC
. once TRBJ1-5 TRBV6-1 CASSGLQAGYSNQPQHF TGTGCCAGCAGTGGCCTCCAGGCAGGCTATAGCAATCAGCCCCAGCATTTT
. . TRBJ1-3 TRBV11-2 CASSLRGAGNTIYF TGCGCCAGCAGCTTACGGGGGGCGGGAAACACCATATATTTT
. . TRBJ1-5 TRBV6-1 CASSEAQGLSNQPQHF TGTGCCAGCAGTGAAGCGCAGGGGCTAAGCAATCAGCCCCAGCATTTT
. . TRBJ2-7 TRBV4-1 CASSQVSVTGRSYEQYF TGCGCCAGCAGCCAAGTTAGTGTAACGGGTCGGAGCTACGAGCAGTACTTC
. few TRBJ2-2 TRBV18 CASSPPSGGKNTGELFF TGTGCCAGCTCACCACCTTCAGGGGGGAAGAACACCGGGGAGCTGTTTTTT
TRBD2 . TRBJ2-1 TRBV19 CASSISAGGANEQFF TGTGCCAGTAGTATATCGGCGGGGGGGGCTAATGAGCAGTTCTTC
. . TRBJ2-1 TRBV7-7 CASSLDDFSYNEQFF TGTGCCAGCAGCCTAGACGACTTCTCCTACAATGAGCAGTTCTTC
TRBD1 . TRBJ1-1 TRBV5-4 CASSDRDREGYTEAFF TGTGCCAGCAGCGACCGGGACAGGGAGGGGTACACTGAAGCTTTCTTT
. . TRBJ1-1 TRBV20-1 CSAPSGTRAFF TGCAGTGCCCCGTCGGGGACAAGGGCTTTCTTT
TRBD2 . TRBJ2-2 TRBV5-1 CASSLAGVGTGELFF TGCGCCAGCAGCTTAGCGGGAGTGGGGACCGGGGAGCTGTTTTTT
TRBD2 . TRBJ2-1 TRBV10-3 CAISATGTSGTYVEQFF TGTGCCATCAGTGCAACCGGGACTAGCGGGACATATGTGGAGCAGTTCTTC
. . TRBJ2-7 TRBV28 CASRATYEQYF TGTGCCAGCAGGGCAACCTACGAGCAGTACTTC
TRBD1 . TRBJ2-1 TRBV7-2 CASRFGQGSYNEQFF TGTGCCAGCAGGTTCGGACAGGGATCCTACAATGAGCAGTTCTTC